The 26 T cell receptor beta chains below all came from one sample that was sequenced in a study of blood T cell repertoires in COVID-19. TCRdb keeps only in-frame clones here, not all; method: immunoSEQ multiplex PCR. The table has about 60,000 clones, approximately 77% seen once. Sample: peripheral blood. Source of these receptors: a human donor in a cohort sampled during active COVID-19.

The genes are TRBV2 and TRBJ1-6; the D gene is possibly TRBD1 (5 bases). Germline loops: CDR1 SNHLY, CDR2 FYNNEI. The V end was cut by 4 bases, the J end by 6 bases, with 16 bases between. This CDR3 spans 16 amino acids. The CDR3: CASSANSGMVNSPLHF. CDR3 coding DNA: TGTGCCAGCAGTGCAAACTCAGGGATGGTTAATTCACCCCTCCACTTT. Variable domain in full (rest from reference TRBV2 and TRBJ1-6): EPEVTQTPSHQVTQMGQEVILRCVPISNHLYFYWYRQILGQKVEFLVSFYNNEISEKSEIFDDQFSVERPDGSNFTLKIRSTKLEDSAMYFCASSANSGMVNSPLHFGNGTRLTVT.

The chain joins TRBV7-9 to TRBJ1-1, with 9 bases that match TRBD1. With V trimmed by 5 bases and J by 4 bases, 5 bases remained unmatched. Germline V gene sequence: CDR1 SEHNR, CDR2 FQNEAQ (reference sequence). The CDR3 spans 14 residues. The CDR3 DNA sequence: TGTGCCAGCAGCATTGGACAGGGGTCCACTGAAGCTTTCTTT. The encoded protein is CASSIGQGSTEAFF.

In DNA form, the CDR3 reads TGTGCCAGCCGAGGGTTTTGGGACCGGGGACAGTATAATTCACCCCTCCACTTT. Encoded protein: CASRGFWDRGQYNSPLHF. This chain joins TRBV28 and TRBJ1-6, with TRBD1 matching 7 bases. J lost 4 bases, V lost 8 bases, and 17 bases had no gene match. CDR3 size: 18 residues. CDR1 is MDHEN, CDR2 SYDVKM, per germline. Full variable domain (remainder filled in from reference TRBV28 and TRBJ1-6): DVKVTQSSRYLVKRTGEKVFLECVQDMDHENMFWYRQDPGLGLRLIYFSYDVKMKEKGDIPEGYSVSREKKERFSLILESASTNQTSMYLCASRGFWDRGQYNSPLHFGNGTRLTVT.

The DNA for the CDR3 is TGTGCCAGCAGCCTGGGACTAGCGGGAGCCCTCTACGAGCAGTACTTC. Amino acid sequence: CASSLGLAGALYEQYF. The rearrangement joins TRBV5-5 to TRBJ2-7; 14 bases are shared with TRBD2. The V segment lost 4 bases and the J segment 3 bases; nucleotides outside the gene matches: 6. Germline CDR1 is SGHKS and CDR2 is YYEKEE (reference sequence). CDR3 length equals 16 residues.

This chain uses TRBV7-9 with TRBJ2-1, with a possible D match to TRBD1 (6 bases). Germline V gene data show CDR1 as SEHNR and CDR2 as FQNEAQ (reference sequence). V lost 5 bases and J 4 bases, leaving 15 bases between the germline ends. The CDR3 extends over 15 amino acids. This CDR3 reads CASSTRARGYNEQFF. Written as DNA, the CDR3 is TGTGCCAGCAGCACCCGAGCGAGGGGGTACAATGAGCAGTTCTTC.

A single count supports this clone. V is TRBV12-3 or TRBV12-4 and J is TRBJ1-2; D perhaps matches TRBD1 (6 bases). CDR3 length equals 13 residues. V lost 0 bases and J 4 bases, leaving 6 bases between the germline ends. In DNA, the CDR3 is TGTGCCAGCAGTTTAGCAGGGGGCTATGGCTACACCTTC. As protein: CASSLAGGYGYTF.

V and J are TRBV5-1 and TRBJ2-5; perhaps TRBD2 as D (5 bases). V lost 0 bases, J lost 2 bases, and 17 bases lay in between. The germline V gene has CDR1 SGHRS and CDR2 YFSETQ. The CDR3 length is 17 residues. In DNA, the CDR3 is TGCGCCAGCAGCTTGGGGCGGTGGGAGCGGCGTCAAGAGACCCAGTACTTC. It codes for CASSLGRWERRQETQYF. The full variable domain, with the rest looked up from reference TRBV5-1 and TRBJ2-5, is KAGVTQTPRYLIKTRGQQVTLSCSPISGHRSVSWYQQTPGQGLQFLFEYFSETQRNKGNFPGRFSGRQFSNSRSEMNVSTLELGDSALYLCASSLGRWERRQETQYFGPGTRLLVL.

This chain connects TRBV6-1 to TRBJ1-5; D is perhaps TRBD1 (5 bases). V was clipped by 4 bases and J by 5 bases, with 18 bases between them. Germline CDR1 MNHNS, CDR2 SASEGT. The CDR3 extends over 16 amino acids. The CDR3 region has the DNA TGTGCCAGCAGTGGGGGGGTACAGGTCCGTTATCAGCCCCAGCATTTT. Its protein product is CASSGGVQVRYQPQHF.

The chain uses TRBV28 and TRBJ2-1, with 10 positions matching TRBD2. The CDR3 length is 14 residues. Germline CDR1 and CDR2: MDHEN and SYDVKM. The trim removed 7 bases at V and 8 bases at J, leaving 8 bases unmatched. As DNA, the CDR3 is TGTGCCAGCAAACGGACTAGCGGAGGGGATGAGCAGTTCTTC. The encoded protein is CASKRTSGGDEQFF.

This chain links TRBV19 with TRBJ1-1; D uncertain. There are 14 residues in the CDR3. Germline CDR1 LNHDA, CDR2 SQIVND (reference sequence). Trimming pared 7 bases from V and 1 base from J, leaving 13 bases between. The CDR3: CASIPPGRNTEAFF. For the CDR3, the DNA is TGTGCCAGTATTCCACCCGGGAGGAACACTGAAGCTTTCTTT.

This sequence joins TRBV5-1 and TRBJ2-3; 9 positions agree with TRBD2. From germline, CDR1 is SGHRS and CDR2 YFSETQ. This CDR3 spans 14 amino acids. V dropped 7 bases and J dropped 3; count of bases not matched to a gene: 6. This CDR3 reads CASAGGPGTDTQYF. CDR3 coding DNA: TGCGCCAGCGCGGGGGGGCCGGGAACAGATACGCAGTATTTT.

The gene calls are TRBV5-1 and TRBJ2-7, with TRBD2 matching 13 bases. The J segment lost 6 bases and the V segment lost 5 bases, leaving 14 bases of the junction unmatched. Germline assignment: CDR1 SGHRS and CDR2 YFSETQ. The CDR3 is made up of 17 amino acids. DNA for the CDR3: TGCGCCAGCAGTTCCGCCCCACTAGCGGGGGGGCCAGTCGAGCAGTACTTC. Amino acid sequence: CASSSAPLAGGPVEQYF.

This clone was picked up a small number of times. The chain links TRBV11-2 to TRBJ1-5; D remains ambiguous. Germline V gene data show CDR1 as SGHAT and CDR2 as FQNNGV. This CDR3 is 13 amino acids long. V dropped 0 bases and J dropped 5 bases, with 5 bases sitting between them. The CDR3 sequence is CASSLEEDQPQHF. The DNA for the CDR3 is TGTGCCAGCAGCTTAGAGGAGGATCAGCCCCAGCATTTT.

The rearrangement uses TRBV5-1 and TRBJ2-2; 9 bases match TRBD1. With V trimmed by 2 bases and J by 6 bases, 5 bases remained unmatched. This CDR3 has 15 amino acids. Per germline, CDR1 SGHRS and CDR2 YFSETQ. The CDR3 region is CASSFGTGRPGELFF. CDR3 nucleotide sequence: TGCGCCAGCAGCTTCGGGACAGGGCGCCCCGGGGAGCTGTTTTTT.

This clone occurred a few times. The CDR3 sequence is CASSEGGTFQETQYF. The DNA of the CDR3 is TGTGCCAGCAGCGAAGGGGGGACATTCCAAGAGACCCAGTACTTC. The chain is built from TRBV14 and TRBJ2-5, with D possibly called TRBD1 or TRBD2 (6 bases each). Per the germline V gene, CDR1 is SGHDN and CDR2 is FVKESK. This CDR3 is 15 amino acids long. V lost 5 bases to trimming and J lost 1 base, with 14 bases between them. Variable domain in full (rest from reference TRBV14 and TRBJ2-5): EAGVTQFPSHSVIEKGQTVTLRCDPISGHDNLYWYRRVMGKEIKFLLHFVKESKQDESGMPNNRFLAERTGGTYSTLKVQPAELEDSGVYFCASSEGGTFQETQYFGPGTRLLVL.

The V call is TRBV7-9, the J call TRBJ2-7; D unresolved. The ends were cut back, 5 bases at V and 3 bases at J, with 11 bases in the middle. Germline CDR1 is SEHNR and CDR2 is FQNEAQ (reference sequence). CDR3 length equals 13 residues. The CDR3 coding sequence is TGTGCCAGCAGCGGCACAGCCAACTACGAGCAGTACTTC. It is translated as CASSGTANYEQYF.

The chain has TRBV5-4 and TRBJ2-1, with 7 bases aligning to TRBD2. There are 14 residues in the CDR3. Germline CDR1 SGHNT, CDR2 YYREEE (reference sequence). Trimming at V came to 4 bases and at J to 9 bases, leaving 10 bases not matched to a gene. This CDR3 reads CASSAPRGEGEQFF. CDR3 sequence (DNA): TGTGCCAGCAGCGCCCCCCGAGGGGAGGGTGAGCAGTTCTTC.

This rearrangement joins TRBV6-2 or TRBV6-3 to TRBJ1-5; no definite D call. The CDR3 contains 15 residues. Germline V gene data show CDR1 as MNHEY and CDR2 as SVGEGT. V was pared by 0 bases and J by 7 bases, with 13 bases between. The CDR3: CASSYSPGGRQPQHF. In DNA form, the CDR3 reads TGTGCCAGCAGTTACTCCCCGGGTGGGAGACAGCCCCAGCATTTT.

This chain joins TRBV5-1 and TRBJ1-2; 7 nucleotides match TRBD1. The germline gives CDR1 SGHRS, CDR2 YFSETQ. J was trimmed by 1 base and V by 0 bases; bases with no gene match: 9. The CDR3 runs 17 residues. CDR3 region: CASSLDIGQDYNYGYTF. In nucleotides, the CDR3 is TGCGCCAGCAGCTTGGATATCGGACAGGACTATAACTATGGCTACACCTTC.

Ten or more counts support this clone. The CDR3 sequence: CASSLREEGTGELFF. CDR3 DNA sequence: TGCGCCAGCAGCCTGCGGGAGGAAGGCACCGGGGAGCTGTTTTTT. The chain links TRBV4-1 to TRBJ2-2, with TRBD2 matching 8 bases. The CDR3 consists of 15 residues. Germline V gene lookup returns CDR1 MGHRA and CDR2 YSYEKL. J was trimmed by 4 bases and V by 4 bases; bases with no gene match: 5.

The V call is TRBV6-5, the J call TRBJ2-7; TRBD1 matches 7 bases. Germline lookup yields CDR1 MNHEY and CDR2 SVGAGI. After removal of 7 bases from V and 5 bases from J, the junction contained 11 bases not matched to a gene. The CDR3 spans 14 residues. CDR3 residues: CASNLWDSSHEQYF. The CDR3 DNA is TGTGCCAGCAATCTTTGGGACAGTTCCCACGAGCAGTACTTC.

This chain connects TRBV4-1 to TRBJ1-2; D unclear. The CDR3 covers 13 residues. Between the trimmed V and J ends, which lost 2 bases and 4 bases, there was a span of 8 bases. Germline V gene lookup returns CDR1 MGHRA and CDR2 YSYEKL. The CDR3 nucleotides are TGCGCCAGCAGCCAACCGGAGGCCTATGGCTACACCTTC. Protein sequence: CASSQPEAYGYTF.

The chain has TRBV7-9 and TRBJ1-5; D perhaps matches TRBD1 (5 bases). Germline-derived CDR1 and CDR2 are SEHNR and FQNEAQ (reference sequence). V shed 9 bases and J shed 0 bases, with 15 bases lying between them. The CDR3 is made up of 15 amino acids. The CDR3 sequence: CASSQGWDSNQPQHF. The CDR3 bases are TGTGCCAGTTCCCAGGGATGGGATAGCAATCAGCCCCAGCATTTT.

This rearrangement joins TRBV6-4 to TRBJ1-6, with D possibly TRBD1 on 5 matching bases. Trimming removed 1 base at V and 0 bases at J, with 13 bases between. This CDR3 region has 18 residues. From germline, CDR1 is MRHNA and CDR2 SNTAGT. The CDR3 DNA sequence: TGTGCCAGCAGTGACTTGGGGCCTGTCGGCTCCTATAATTCACCCCTCCACTTT. It encodes CASSDLGPVGSYNSPLHF.

The rearrangement uses TRBV5-4 and TRBJ2-4, with D maybe TRBD1 (6 bases). The ends were cut back, 4 bases at V and 0 bases at J, with 14 bases in the middle. The CDR3 sequence is 16 residues long. Looked up from germline, CDR1 is SGHNT and CDR2 is YYREEE (reference sequence). The CDR3 loop is CASSPGVSVAKNIQYF. The CDR3 DNA is TGTGCCAGCAGCCCAGGGGTCTCGGTAGCCAAAAACATTCAGTACTTC.

The rearrangement uses TRBV19 and TRBJ2-1, with 10 bases aligning to TRBD2. V lost 10 bases and J lost 10; bases outside the gene matches: 34. The CDR3 spans 21 residues. Germline CDR1 and CDR2: LNHDA and SQIVND (reference sequence). The chain's CDR3 is CATQSGPRASGSRRRVGEQFF. CDR3 DNA sequence: TGTGCCACCCAGTCAGGTCCTAGGGCTAGCGGGAGCCGAAGGAGGGTCGGAGAGCAGTTCTTC.